The 6 T cell receptor beta chains below come from one sample, sequenced in a study of cytomegalovirus exposure and HLA in healthy donors. Primers: 60 Vbeta forward and 13 Jbeta reverse. Sequencing was performed with immunoSEQ multiplex PCR; in TCRdb, only in-frame clones are kept and a portion is missing. The sample holds 120,000 to 150,000 clones. The sequencing input was PBMCs. The source of these receptors is a woman between 50 and 59 years old in good health and CMV-seronegative.

The rearrangement joins TRBV28 to TRBJ2-7; 9 positions match TRBD1. The CDR3 is 15 amino acids. Germline V gene sequence: CDR1 MDHEN, CDR2 SYDVKM. J lost 0 bases, V lost 7 bases, and 7 bases had no gene match. The CDR3 coding sequence is TGTGCCAGCACCAGACAGGGGGGAAGCTCCTACGAGCAGTACTTC. This sequence encodes CASTRQGGSSYEQYF.

The rearrangement joins TRBV2 to TRBJ2-5; 7 bases map to TRBD2. Germline-derived CDR1 and CDR2 are SNHLY and FYNNEI. The CDR3 has 13 residues. Trimming took 8 bases from V and 2 from J; bases not matched to a gene: 5. Here the CDR3 DNA reads TGTGCCAGCTGGAGGCGGGAGCAAGAGACCCAGTACTTC. It is translated as CASWRREQETQYF. The variable domain in full, with the rest retrieved from reference TRBV2 and TRBJ2-5, is EPEVTQTPSHQVTQMGQEVILRCVPISNHLYFYWYRQILGQKVEFLVSFYNNEISEKSEIFDDQFSVERPDGSNFTLKIRSTKLEDSAMYFCASWRREQETQYFGPGTRLLVL.

V is TRBV2 and J is TRBJ2-3, with 8 bases lining up with TRBD2. The CDR3 contains 16 residues. CDR1 and CDR2 (germline): SNHLY, FYNNEI. The J segment lost 5 bases and the V segment lost 6 bases, leaving 13 bases of the junction unmatched. CDR3 sequence: CASRDHRGGSEDTQYF. Written as DNA, the CDR3 is TGTGCCAGCAGAGACCACCGGGGGGGATCTGAAGATACGCAGTATTTT. Full variable domain (outside the CDR3, taken from reference TRBV2 and TRBJ2-3): EPEVTQTPSHQVTQMGQEVILRCVPISNHLYFYWYRQILGQKVEFLVSFYNNEISEKSEIFDDQFSVERPDGSNFTLKIRSTKLEDSAMYFCASRDHRGGSEDTQYFGPGTRLTVL.

This rearrangement joins TRBV19 to TRBJ2-1, with 7 bases matching TRBD2. Germline CDR1 and CDR2: LNHDA and SQIVND (reference sequence). V lost 1 base to trimming and J lost 3 bases; unmatched junction nucleotides: 6. The CDR3 spans 16 residues. In DNA, the CDR3 is TGTGCCAGTAGTATAGGGGAGGGAGTCCTCTACAATGAGCAGTTCTTC. Its translation: CASSIGEGVLYNEQFF.

The CDR3 DNA is TGTGCCAGCAGACCAGGGGATTCGAGCTCCTACGAGCAGTACTTC. It codes for CASRPGDSSSYEQYF. J is TRBJ2-7 and V is TRBV7-2; maybe TRBD1 (6 bases). V was trimmed by 6 bases and J by 0 bases, leaving 15 bases between them. Germline CDR1 SGHTA, CDR2 FQGNSA. This CDR3 spans 15 amino acids.

The V gene is TRBV6-1, the J gene TRBJ1-2, with TRBD1 matching 8 bases. V lost 8 bases and J lost 3; bases outside the gene matches: 8. Germline V gene lookup returns CDR1 MNHNS and CDR2 SASEGT. CDR3 size: 14 residues. CDR3 DNA sequence: TGTGCCAGCTCACAGGGGGTATATGACTATGGCTACACCTTC. It is translated as CASSQGVYDYGYTF.